These 29 T cell receptor beta chains originate from one sample sequenced in a study of cytomegalovirus exposure and HLA in healthy donors. Vbeta (60) and Jbeta (13) primers were used in the PCR. Data came from immunoSEQ multiplex PCR; TCRdb stores just in-frame clones and leaves some out. The sample shows over 150,000 clones, roughly four fifths of them seen only once. Sample: PBMCs. The receptors shown here come from a man aged 45 to 65 in good health and CMV-seronegative.

V usage is TRBV19 and J usage is TRBJ1-5; no clear D. Looked up from germline, CDR1 is LNHDA and CDR2 is SQIVND (reference sequence). V was clipped by 5 bases and J by 3 bases, with 14 bases between them. The CDR3 sequence is 15 residues long. The CDR3 region has the DNA TGTGCCAGTAGTCTCACGGCAGGATCCAATCAGCCCCAGCATTTT. Translated, it gives CASSLTAGSNQPQHF.

The chain employs TRBV4-1 and TRBJ2-7, with TRBD1 matching 9 bases. The CDR3 runs 16 residues. The ends lost 0 bases at V and 4 bases at J; junction bases unmatched: 7. Germline assignment: CDR1 MGHRA and CDR2 YSYEKL. CDR3 in DNA: TGCGCCAGCAGCCAAGAGCCGACAGGGGGTGGGTACGAGCAGTACTTC. This translates into CASSQEPTGGGYEQYF.

V usage is TRBV6-5 and J usage is TRBJ1-5; 10 bases fit TRBD1. Per germline, CDR1 MNHEY and CDR2 SVGAGI. The V segment lost 6 bases and the J segment 6 bases; nucleotides outside the gene matches: 8. This CDR3 spans 15 amino acids. CDR3 in amino acids: CASSRYGQGGQPQHF. CDR3 nucleotide sequence: TGTGCCAGCAGCCGCTATGGACAGGGGGGTCAGCCCCAGCATTTT.

This clone is a singleton in its sample. The chain links TRBV28 to TRBJ2-2; TRBD1 is a possible D gene (5 bases). Germline values: CDR1 MDHEN, CDR2 SYDVKM. Trimming pared 5 bases from V and 4 bases from J, leaving 17 bases between. There are 16 residues in the CDR3. The CDR3 reads CASSLQGGRITGELFF. In DNA form, the CDR3 reads TGTGCCAGCAGTCTCCAGGGCGGACGGATCACCGGGGAGCTGTTTTTT.

The chain employs TRBV7-9 and TRBJ1-1, with a tentative D call TRBD1 (5 bases). The germline CDR1 and CDR2 sequences are SEHNR and FQNEAQ (reference sequence). The CDR3 is made up of 12 amino acids. The CDR3 loop reads CSIWRGSTEAFF. The CDR3 nucleotides are TGTTCCATATGGAGGGGTTCCACTGAAGCTTTCTTT.

This rearrangement joins TRBV6-1 to TRBJ2-5; no definite D call. This CDR3 is 13 amino acids long. V was clipped by 4 bases and J by 5 bases, with 11 bases between them. The germline V gene encodes CDR1 MNHNS and CDR2 SASEGT. In DNA, the CDR3 is TGTGCCAGCAGTGGTCTGCCTCGGGAGACCCAGTACTTC. Its translation is CASSGLPRETQYF.

V gene TRBV18 combines with J gene TRBJ1-4, with TRBD1 as a possible D gene (6 bases). Per germline, CDR1 KGHSH and CDR2 LQKENI. The CDR3 covers 15 residues. V lost 3 bases to trimming and J lost 8 bases, with 16 bases between them. The chain's CDR3 is CASSPNRGAGEKLFF. The CDR3 nucleotides are TGTGCCAGCTCACCGAACCGGGGGGCGGGAGAAAAACTGTTTTTT.

This clone has a handful of counts. The rearrangement joins TRBV7-2 to TRBJ2-7, with a weak D call TRBD2 (5 bases). The CDR3 is 16 amino acids. Germline V gives CDR1 SGHTA, CDR2 FQGNSA. V was pared by 0 bases and J by 3 bases, with 15 bases between. The CDR3 protein is CASSLAGSRRGYEQYF. The CDR3 DNA sequence: TGTGCCAGCAGCTTAGCAGGCTCCCGACGGGGCTACGAGCAGTACTTC.

The chain carries TRBV19 and TRBJ2-5; a weak D match, TRBD2 (6 bases). CDR1 is LNHDA, CDR2 SQIVND, per germline (reference sequence). The CDR3 length is 13 residues. Deletions cut 6 bases from V and 0 bases from J, with 8 bases between. This chain's CDR3 is CASRGGYQETQYF. CDR3 DNA: TGTGCCAGTAGGGGGGGATACCAAGAGACCCAGTACTTC.

V is TRBV7-9 and J is TRBJ1-1, with 8 bases fitting TRBD1. This CDR3 spans 16 amino acids. CDR1 is SEHNR and CDR2 is FQNEAQ in the germline V gene (reference sequence). V trimming: 4 bases; J trimming: 1 base; junction bases outside the gene matches: 8. This CDR3 is CASSYPTGGSNTEAFF. In nucleotides, the CDR3 is TGTGCCAGCAGCTACCCCACAGGGGGATCGAACACTGAAGCTTTCTTT.

The rearrangement joins TRBV13 to TRBJ2-3, with 7 positions matching TRBD2. CDR1 is PRHDT, CDR2 FYEKMQ, per germline (reference sequence). Trimming took 4 bases from V and 4 from J; bases not matched to a gene: 5. This CDR3 region has 14 residues. The CDR3 region has the DNA TGTGCCAGCAGCTCTGGACTAGAGGCAGATACGCAGTATTTT. It translates to CASSSGLEADTQYF.

The chain combines TRBV5-4 with TRBJ2-1; no firm D call. The CDR3 runs to 15 residues. CDR1 and CDR2 from the germline V gene are SGHNT and YYREEE (reference sequence). V was trimmed by 1 base and J by 4 bases, leaving 12 bases between them. The CDR3 DNA follows: TGTGCCAGCAGCTTGCGTTGGTCAGAATACAATGAGCAGTTCTTC. It codes for CASSLRWSEYNEQFF.

The V gene is TRBV5-5, the J gene TRBJ2-4, with 7 bases lining up with TRBD2. The CDR3 loop spans 14 amino acids. Germline CDR1 is SGHKS and CDR2 is YYEKEE (reference sequence). The trim removed 4 bases at V and 1 base at J, leaving 2 bases unmatched. The CDR3 loop is CASSPGGAKNIQYF. As DNA, the CDR3 is TGTGCCAGCAGCCCCGGGGGGGCCAAAAACATTCAGTACTTC.

The V call is TRBV30, the J call TRBJ2-2; 12 bases agree with TRBD2. V gave up 1 base and J gave up 0 bases; unmatched junction bases: 6. This CDR3 comprises 18 residues. CDR1 and CDR2 (germline): GTSNPN, SVGIG (reference sequence). CDR3 protein: CAWSAPSGRGSNTGELFF. For the CDR3, the DNA is TGTGCCTGGAGTGCCCCTAGCGGGAGGGGATCGAACACCGGGGAGCTGTTTTTT.

The chain carries TRBV7-2 and TRBJ2-1; 10 bases map to TRBD2. The CDR3 extends over 16 amino acids. The V gene's germline CDR1 is SGHTA and CDR2 FQGNSA. J was trimmed by 11 bases and V by 6 bases; bases with no gene match: 16. The CDR3: CASSLMTSGRLQQQFF. Here the CDR3 DNA reads TGTGCCAGCAGTTTAATGACTAGCGGGCGACTACAGCAGCAGTTCTTC.

The gene calls are TRBV30 and TRBJ2-5; 13 nucleotides align to TRBD2. TRBJ2-7 matches the DNA end more closely, so the J call is doubtful. This CDR3 contains 16 residues. Germline CDR1 reads GTSNPN; CDR2 reads SVGIG (reference sequence). In DNA form, the CDR3 reads TGTGCCTGGAGTACGCCCGGGACTAGCGGGACCTACGAGCAGTACTTC. It is translated as CAWSTPGTSGTYEQYF.

V gene TRBV6-6 combines with J gene TRBJ2-5, with TRBD1 matching 9 bases. Germline CDR1 and CDR2: MNHNY and SVGAGI (reference sequence). This CDR3 is 15 amino acids long. V was pared by 0 bases and J by 4 bases, with 3 bases of the junction left unmatched. DNA for the CDR3: TGTGCCAGCAGTTACTCGAGACAGGGGGGAGAGACCCAGTACTTC. Translation: CASSYSRQGGETQYF.

The rearrangement links TRBV7-3 to TRBJ2-5; 11 bases agree with TRBD2. The CDR3 is 19 amino acids. Unmatched junction bases numbered 14, after V lost 4 bases and J lost 1 base. CDR1 SGHTA and CDR2 FQGTGA come from the germline V gene. CDR3 coding DNA: TGTGCCAGCAGCTGCCACCCCGGGACTAGCGGTCACGGCCAAGAGACCCAGTACTTC. Its protein product is CASSCHPGTSGHGQETQYF.

The genes are TRBV7-9 and TRBJ2-2, with 8 bases matching TRBD1. This CDR3 is built from 17 residues. Germline trimming cut 0 bases from V and 6 bases from J; bases unmatched to any gene: 9. Germline CDR1 reads SEHNR; CDR2 reads FQNEAQ (reference sequence). The CDR3 loop is CASSLARAGGESGELFF. The CDR3, as DNA: TGTGCCAGCAGCTTAGCGCGGGCAGGGGGCGAGTCCGGGGAGCTGTTTTTT.

V and J are TRBV5-6 and TRBJ1-1; TRBD1 is a possible D gene (6 bases). Trimming took off 2 bases at V and 4 bases at J, with 18 bases between the two ends. Germline V lookup: CDR1 SGHDT, CDR2 YYEEEE. The CDR3 contains 16 residues. The CDR3 loop is CASSFTNTGWVTEAFF. CDR3 nucleotide sequence: TGTGCCAGCAGCTTTACAAACACAGGGTGGGTCACTGAAGCTTTCTTT. The whole variable domain, remainder taken from reference TRBV5-6 and TRBJ1-1, is DAGVTQSPTHLIKTRGQQVTLRCSPKSGHDTVSWYQQALGQGPQFIFQYYEEEERQRGNFPDRFSGHQFPNYSSELNVNALLLGDSALYLCASSFTNTGWVTEAFFGQGTRLTVV.

The chain has TRBV6-1 and TRBJ2-1; 7 positions agree with TRBD2. Germline lookup yields CDR1 MNHNS and CDR2 SASEGT. CDR3 size: 14 residues. V was clipped by 7 bases and J by 10 bases; unmatched bases: 13. The CDR3 is CASKLGGPGEEQFF. Here the CDR3 DNA reads TGTGCCAGCAAACTGGGAGGGCCTGGCGAGGAGCAGTTCTTC.

This clone was recorded only once. This chain connects TRBV28 to TRBJ2-7; possibly TRBD1 for D (6 bases). Trimming took 3 bases from V and 12 from J, leaving 21 bases between them. The germline gives CDR1 MDHEN, CDR2 SYDVKM. The CDR3 has 14 residues. The CDR3: CASSFQDSFSPLYF. The CDR3 DNA sequence: TGTGCCAGCAGTTTCCAGGACAGTTTTTCTCCTCTGTACTTC. The entire variable domain, with the rest obtained from reference TRBV28 and TRBJ2-7, is as follows: DVKVTQSSRYLVKRTGEKVFLECVQDMDHENMFWYRQDPGLGLRLIYFSYDVKMKEKGDIPEGYSVSREKKERFSLILESASTNQTSMYLCASSFQDSFSPLYFGPGTRLTVT.

The rearrangement joins TRBV19 to TRBJ2-1, with TRBD2 matching over 13 bases. The CDR3 is 16 residues long. Germline V gene sequence: CDR1 LNHDA, CDR2 SQIVND (reference sequence). The J segment lost 2 bases and the V segment lost 4 bases, leaving 2 bases of the junction unmatched. The CDR3 here is CASSRTSGGTYNEQFF. CDR3 coding DNA: TGTGCCAGTAGTAGGACTAGCGGGGGCACCTACAATGAGCAGTTCTTC.

The chain combines TRBV6-1 with TRBJ2-3; TRBD1 matches 7 bases. V shed 4 bases, J shed 0 bases, and the junction held 7 bases outside the gene matches. The CDR3 contains 16 residues. Germline loops: CDR1 MNHNS, CDR2 SASEGT. The CDR3 loop is CASSAPGTASTDTQYF. The CDR3 nucleotides read TGTGCCAGCAGTGCCCCCGGGACAGCGAGCACAGATACGCAGTATTTT.

The chain is built from TRBV6-6 and TRBJ1-1, with 7 bases matching TRBD1. The CDR3 extends over 16 amino acids. The germline V gene encodes CDR1 MNHNY and CDR2 SVGAGI (reference sequence). V gave up 0 bases and J gave up 5 bases; unmatched junction bases: 9. The CDR3 is CASSYSATGKGTEAFF. In DNA form, the CDR3 reads TGTGCCAGCAGTTACTCGGCGACAGGGAAGGGGACTGAAGCTTTCTTT.

V is TRBV25-1 and J is TRBJ1-5, with D possibly being TRBD1 (5 bases). Per the germline V gene, CDR1 is MGHDK and CDR2 is SYGVNS. V gave up 1 base and J gave up 11 bases, with 12 bases separating them. The CDR3 totals 13 residues. The chain's CDR3 is CASSEWGERAQHF. Written as DNA, the CDR3 is TGTGCCAGCAGTGAATGGGGCGAGCGGGCCCAGCATTTT.

This clone has only one observation. The chain uses TRBV19 and TRBJ1-1; tentative D call: TRBD1 (6 bases). CDR1 and CDR2 from the germline V gene are LNHDA and SQIVND (reference sequence). CDR3 length equals 16 residues. The ends were cut back, 4 bases at V and 2 bases at J, with 17 bases in the middle. DNA for the CDR3: TGTGCCAGTAGTACGACTGGACAGTTTTTAAACACTGAAGCTTTCTTT. Amino acids: CASSTTGQFLNTEAFF. The full variable domain, its missing parts supplied by reference TRBV19 and TRBJ1-1, is DGGITQSPKYLFRKEGQNVTLSCEQNLNHDAMYWYRQDPGQGLRLIYYSQIVNDFQKGDIAEGYSVSREKKESFPLTVTSAQKNPTAFYLCASSTTGQFLNTEAFFGQGTRLTVV.

This sequence joins TRBV5-1 and TRBJ1-6; D may be TRBD1 (6 bases). Germline values: CDR1 SGHRS, CDR2 YFSETQ. V lost 5 bases and J 7 bases, leaving 16 bases between the germline ends. There are 15 residues in the CDR3. This CDR3 is CASRGGTSENSPLHF. CDR3 DNA: TGCGCCAGCAGGGGGGGGACATCCGAAAATTCACCCCTCCACTTT.

This chain joins TRBV19 and TRBJ2-2; no clear D gene. The V end was cut by 6 bases, the J end by 2 bases, with 4 bases between. Germline V gene data show CDR1 as LNHDA and CDR2 as SQIVND (reference sequence). The CDR3 is 12 amino acids. CDR3 in amino acids: CASRRNTGELFF. Written as DNA, the CDR3 is TGTGCCAGTAGGAGAAACACCGGGGAGCTGTTTTTT. Variable domain in full (rest from reference TRBV19 and TRBJ2-2): DGGITQSPKYLFRKEGQNVTLSCEQNLNHDAMYWYRQDPGQGLRLIYYSQIVNDFQKGDIAEGYSVSREKKESFPLTVTSAQKNPTAFYLCASRRNTGELFFGEGSRLTVL.